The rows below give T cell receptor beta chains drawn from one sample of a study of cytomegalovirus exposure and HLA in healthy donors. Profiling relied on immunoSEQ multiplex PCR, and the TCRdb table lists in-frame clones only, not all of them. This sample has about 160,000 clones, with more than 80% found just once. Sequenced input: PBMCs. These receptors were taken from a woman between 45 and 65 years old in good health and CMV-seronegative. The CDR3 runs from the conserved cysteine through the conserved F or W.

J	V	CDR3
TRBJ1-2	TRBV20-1	CSAPQGASYTF
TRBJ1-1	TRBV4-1	CASSPTGYQGWTEAFF
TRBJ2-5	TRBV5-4	CASSLGWGQGEGGETQYF
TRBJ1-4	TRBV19	CASSDTIATNEKLFF
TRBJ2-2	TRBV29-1	CSVQGQGNTGELFF
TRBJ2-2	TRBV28	CASRDDRGTGGELFF
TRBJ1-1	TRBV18	CASSPGVTGRTEAFF
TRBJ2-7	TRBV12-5	CASGMGGPRGQYF
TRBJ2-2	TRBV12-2	CASRAGRGEGPGELFF
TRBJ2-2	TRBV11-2	CASSLDASGSGELFF
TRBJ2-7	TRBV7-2	CASSLTSGYAYEQYF
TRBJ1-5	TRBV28	CASSLWKSTGRNQPQHF
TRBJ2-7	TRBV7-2	CASSRTADYEQYF
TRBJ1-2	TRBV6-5	CASSLEQNYGYTF
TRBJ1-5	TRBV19	CASNLQGNQPQHF
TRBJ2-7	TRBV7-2	CASSLGQYYYEQYF
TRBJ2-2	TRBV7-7	CASSLSTTGAAGELFF
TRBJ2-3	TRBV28	CASSSGTSGSADTQYF
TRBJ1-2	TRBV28	CASSLSPIDRSYGYTF
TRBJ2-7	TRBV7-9	CSSSFLPYSYEQYF
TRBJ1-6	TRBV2	CASSPRAGGSPLHF
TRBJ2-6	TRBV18	CASSPKGQSSGANVLTF
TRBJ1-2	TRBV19	CATKQGNYGYTF
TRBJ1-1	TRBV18	CASSPLSLGQPNTEAFF
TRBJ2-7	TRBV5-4	CASSSAGVPYEQYF
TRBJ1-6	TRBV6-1	CASSAGQYNSPLHF
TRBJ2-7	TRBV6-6	CASIKDRGIPYEQYF
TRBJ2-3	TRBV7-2	CASSLRPSGITESQYF
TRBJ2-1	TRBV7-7	CASSLGQGAIYEQFF
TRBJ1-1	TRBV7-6	CASSPPGGPEAFF
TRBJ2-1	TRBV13	CASSPGQGYNEQFF
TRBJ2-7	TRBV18	CASSPTSSGEQYF
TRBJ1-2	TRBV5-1	CASSPTAGGGGYTF
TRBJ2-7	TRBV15	CATSRAIEDYASAEISYEQYF
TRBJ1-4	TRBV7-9	CASSWGGGATNEKLFF
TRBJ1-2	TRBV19	CASSTQTGSYGYTF
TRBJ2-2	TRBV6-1	CASRRGQGDTGELFF
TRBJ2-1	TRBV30	CAWSDNGREQFF
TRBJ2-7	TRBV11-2	CASSLGTSGGHEQYF